Listed below are T cell receptor beta chains from one sample, sequenced in a study of CD8 T cells in Susac syndrome. TCRdb used MiXCR to reprocess the immunoSEQ multiplex PCR reads, holding one entry per CDR3 protein. Of 170,000 or so distinct CDR3 sequences in the sample, around 93% were seen once. Material: CD4+ T cells from PBMCs. The receptors stem from a human donor with multiple sclerosis. Both conserved end residues are part of each CDR3.

V gene	J gene	CDR3 length	CDR3 protein
TRBV20-1	TRBJ2-2	16	CSARGKTGGAIGELFF
TRBV6-2/TRBV6-3	TRBJ1-1	13	CASSYSISTEAFF
TRBV27	TRBJ2-3	18	CASSPQDPTSGVTDTQYF
TRBV30	TRBJ1-6	13	CAWNTGYNSPLHF
TRBV5-4	TRBJ2-3	17	CASSSATSGSITDTQYF
TRBV4-3	TRBJ2-3	17	CASSQGLAGGRTDTQYF
TRBV12-3/TRBV12-4	TRBJ1-5	16	CASRLGGSVGNQPQHF
TRBV7-9	TRBJ1-2	14	CASSSRGVSGGYTF
TRBV6-1	TRBJ2-3	15	CASSELRAVIDTQYF
TRBV29-1	TRBJ1-2	10	CSGGTDGYTF
TRBV5-1	TRBJ1-4	14	CASSSGRIDEKLFF
TRBV19	TRBJ2-7	16	CASSIGGFGNPYEQYF
TRBV9	TRBJ2-7	15	CASSARGTGEYEQYF
TRBV20-1	TRBJ2-5	15	CSARGRRGQEETQYF
TRBV29-1	TRBJ2-4	14	CSVYLSGAKNIQYF
TRBV18	TRBJ2-5	15	CASSPGRPPQETQYF
TRBV5-6	TRBJ2-5	14	CASSSLAGEETQYF
TRBV7-2	TRBJ1-2	15	CASSLAHTGNYGYTF
TRBV7-9	TRBJ2-3	16	CASSNLLAPRVDTQYF
TRBV5-1	TRBJ2-3	13	CASSLAVVAQQYF
TRBV20-1	TRBJ2-1	15	CSATSGGGGANEQFF
TRBV21-1	TRBJ2-5	13	CASTGLRPGTQYF
TRBV10-3	TRBJ1-6	15	CAISGRGVDNSPLHF
TRBV6-2/TRBV6-3	TRBJ1-3	16	CATTGLLELTGNTIYF
TRBV2	TRBJ2-5	15	CASSEAASRRETQYF
TRBV6-6	TRBJ2-3	14	CASRRQGGTDTQYF
TRBV5-1	TRBJ1-5	15	CASSPEGDSNQPQHF
TRBV30	TRBJ2-1	14	CAWSRGGGYNEQFF
TRBV12-3/TRBV12-4	TRBJ1-2	12	CASNGDSYGYTF
TRBV4-1	TRBJ1-2	14	CASSHARDPYGYTF
TRBV18	TRBJ2-7	16	CASSPPGFGRSYEQYF
TRBV18	TRBJ1-1	15	CASSPQWGGDTEAFF
TRBV20-1	TRBJ1-1	14	CSARLGQMNTEAFF
TRBV5-8	TRBJ2-3	12	CASSLARDTQYF
TRBV24-1	TRBJ2-7	12	CATSDRGSGQYF
TRBV7-2	TRBJ1-4	15	CASSPMGLPNEKLFF
TRBV12-3/TRBV12-4	TRBJ2-6	17	CASRRTEILSGANVLTF
TRBV5-6	TRBJ2-7	18	CASSLGLAGEPFNYEQYF
TRBV11-2	TRBJ2-1	15	CASSRLVARGNEQFF
TRBV20-1	TRBJ2-7	15	CSARDSAGTIYEQYF
TRBV12-3/TRBV12-4	TRBJ2-7	19	CASSWDRGIRVGRTYEQYF
TRBV18	TRBJ2-2	14	CASSITSSPGELFF
TRBV5-1	TRBJ1-1	14	CASSFDRGQTEAFF
TRBV20-1	TRBJ2-7	14	CSARGTSGEGEQYF
TRBV5-1	TRBJ2-1	16	CASSSRETGGPNEQFF
TRBV11-2	TRBJ1-2	15	CASSVTGTGGAGDTF
TRBV3-1	TRBJ2-2	16	CASSQAFGVNTGELFF
TRBV12-3/TRBV12-4	TRBJ1-3	15	CASSQQAFSGNTIYF
TRBV12-3/TRBV12-4	TRBJ1-2	13	CASSPAGTYGYTF
TRBV10-2	TRBJ1-1	15	CASSGREGTYTEAFF
TRBV24-1	TRBJ1-5	13	CATSARSNQPQHF
TRBV9	TRBJ2-3	15	CASSVVNGPEVTQYF
TRBV11-2	TRBJ2-5	14	CASSFQASPETQYF
TRBV12-3/TRBV12-4	TRBJ1-5	17	CASSLSRGGANNQPQHF
TRBV19	TRBJ2-7	14	CASSRDVGVYEQYF
TRBV3-1	TRBJ1-2	14	CASSQDLTGGGYTF
TRBV6-6	TRBJ2-5	14	CASSYQGVGETQYF
TRBV4-2	TRBJ1-5	15	CASSQDYGLETPQHF
TRBV9	TRBJ2-3	15	CASSVGAGRTDTQYF